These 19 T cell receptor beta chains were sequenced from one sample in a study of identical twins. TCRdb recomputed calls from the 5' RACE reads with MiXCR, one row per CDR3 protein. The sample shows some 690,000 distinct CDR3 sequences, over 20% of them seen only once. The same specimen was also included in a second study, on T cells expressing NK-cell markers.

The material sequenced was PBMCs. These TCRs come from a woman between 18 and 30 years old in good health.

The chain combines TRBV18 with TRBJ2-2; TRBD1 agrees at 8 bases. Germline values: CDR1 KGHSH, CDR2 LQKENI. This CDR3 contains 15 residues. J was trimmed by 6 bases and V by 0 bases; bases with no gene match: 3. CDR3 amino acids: CASSPPQGAAGELFF. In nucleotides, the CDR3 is TGTGCCAGCTCACCACCGCAGGGGGCCGCCGGGGAGCTGTTTTTT. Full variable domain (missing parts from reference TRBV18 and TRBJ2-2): NAGVMQNPRHLVRRRGQEARLRCSPMKGHSHVYWYRQLPEEGLKFMVYLQKENIIDESGMPKERFSAEFPKEGPSILRIQQVVRGDSAAYFCASSPPQGAAGELFFGEGSRLTVL.

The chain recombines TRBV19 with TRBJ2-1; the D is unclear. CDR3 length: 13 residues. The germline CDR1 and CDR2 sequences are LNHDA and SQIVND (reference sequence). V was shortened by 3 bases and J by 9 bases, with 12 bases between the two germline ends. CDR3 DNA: TGTGCCAGTAGTATGGTTATTAGTAGTGAGCAGTTCTTC. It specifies CASSMVISSEQFF. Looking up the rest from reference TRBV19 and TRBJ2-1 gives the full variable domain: DGGITQSPKYLFRKEGQNVTLSCEQNLNHDAMYWYRQDPGQGLRLIYYSQIVNDFQKGDIAEGYSVSREKKESFPLTVTSAQKNPTAFYLCASSMVISSEQFFGPGTRLTVL.

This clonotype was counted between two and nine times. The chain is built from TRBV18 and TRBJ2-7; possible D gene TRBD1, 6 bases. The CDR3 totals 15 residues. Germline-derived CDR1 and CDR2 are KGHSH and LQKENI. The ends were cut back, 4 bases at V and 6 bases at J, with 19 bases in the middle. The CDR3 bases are TGTGCCAGCTCACTAACAGGGTTCACCTCGCCCGAGCAGTACTTC. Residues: CASSLTGFTSPEQYF.

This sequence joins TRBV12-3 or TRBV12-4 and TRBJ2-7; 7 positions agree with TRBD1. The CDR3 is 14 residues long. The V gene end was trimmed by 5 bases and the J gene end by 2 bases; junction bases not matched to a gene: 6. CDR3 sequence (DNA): TGTGCCAGCAGTCACAGACAGGGAACCTACGAGCAGTACTTC. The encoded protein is CASSHRQGTYEQYF.

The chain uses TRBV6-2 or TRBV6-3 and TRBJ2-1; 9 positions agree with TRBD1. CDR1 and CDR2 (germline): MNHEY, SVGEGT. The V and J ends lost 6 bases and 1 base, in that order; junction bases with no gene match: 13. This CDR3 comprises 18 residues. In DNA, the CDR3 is TGTGCCAGCAGGATCCCCCGTGACAGGGGGAGTTCCTACAATGAGCAGTTCTTC. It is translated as CASRIPRDRGSSYNEQFF.

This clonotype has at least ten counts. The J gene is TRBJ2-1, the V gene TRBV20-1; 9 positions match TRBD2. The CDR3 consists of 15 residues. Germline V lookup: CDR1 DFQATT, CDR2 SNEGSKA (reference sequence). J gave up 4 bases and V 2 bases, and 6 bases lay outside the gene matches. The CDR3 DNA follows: TGCAGTGCTAGAAGGCGGGGGGGCTCTTACAATGAGCAGTTCTTC. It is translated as CSARRRGGSYNEQFF.

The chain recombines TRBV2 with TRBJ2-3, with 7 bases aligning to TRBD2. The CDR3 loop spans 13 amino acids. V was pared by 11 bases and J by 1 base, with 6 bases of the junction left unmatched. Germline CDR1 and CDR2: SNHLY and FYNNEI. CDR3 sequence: CAGLGGRTDTQYF. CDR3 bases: TGTGCCGGGTTGGGAGGGCGCACAGATACGCAGTATTTT.

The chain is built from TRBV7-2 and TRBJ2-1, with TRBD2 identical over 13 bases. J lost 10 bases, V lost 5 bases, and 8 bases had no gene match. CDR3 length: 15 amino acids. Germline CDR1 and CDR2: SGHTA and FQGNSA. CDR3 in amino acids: CASSITSGRAGEQFF. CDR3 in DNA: TGTGCCAGCAGCATTACTAGCGGGAGGGCGGGGGAGCAGTTCTTC. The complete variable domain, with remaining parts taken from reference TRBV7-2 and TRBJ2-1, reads GAGVSQSPSNKVTEKGKDVELRCDPISGHTALYWYRQSLGQGLEFLIYFQGNSAPDKSGLPSDRFSAERTGGSVSTLTIQRTQQEDSAVYLCASSITSGRAGEQFFGPGTRLTVL.

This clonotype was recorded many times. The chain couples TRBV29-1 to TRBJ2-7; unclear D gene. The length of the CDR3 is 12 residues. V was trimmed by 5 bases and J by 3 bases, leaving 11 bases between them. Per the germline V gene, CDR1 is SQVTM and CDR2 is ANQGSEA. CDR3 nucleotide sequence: TGCAGCGTTAGGAAGGGTGACTACGAGCAGTACTTC. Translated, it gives CSVRKGDYEQYF.

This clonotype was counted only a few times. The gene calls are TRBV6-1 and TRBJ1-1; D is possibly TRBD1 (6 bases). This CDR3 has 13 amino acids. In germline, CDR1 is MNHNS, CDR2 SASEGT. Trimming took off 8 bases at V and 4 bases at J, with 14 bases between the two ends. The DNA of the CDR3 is TGTGCCAGCGGAAGGGGGGTTGGCACTGAAGCTTTCTTT. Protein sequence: CASGRGVGTEAFF.

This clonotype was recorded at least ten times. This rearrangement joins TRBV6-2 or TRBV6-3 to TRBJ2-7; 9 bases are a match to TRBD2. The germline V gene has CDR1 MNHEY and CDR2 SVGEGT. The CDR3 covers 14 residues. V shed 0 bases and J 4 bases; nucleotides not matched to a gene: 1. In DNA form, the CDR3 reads TGTGCCAGCAGTTACTCTAGCGGGAGTTACGAGCAGTACTTC. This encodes CASSYSSGSYEQYF.

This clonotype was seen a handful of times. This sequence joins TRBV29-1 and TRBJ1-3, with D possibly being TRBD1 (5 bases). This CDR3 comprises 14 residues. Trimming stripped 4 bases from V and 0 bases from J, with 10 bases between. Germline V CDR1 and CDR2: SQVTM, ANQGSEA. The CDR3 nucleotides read TGCAGCGTTGGAGACAGAGTCTCTGGAAACACCATATATTTT. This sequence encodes CSVGDRVSGNTIYF.

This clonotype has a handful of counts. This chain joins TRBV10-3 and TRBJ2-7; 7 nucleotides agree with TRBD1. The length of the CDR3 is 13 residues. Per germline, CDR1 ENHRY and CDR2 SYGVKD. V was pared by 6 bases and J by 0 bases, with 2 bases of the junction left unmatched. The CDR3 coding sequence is TGTGCCATCAGGGGACAGAGCTCCTACGAGCAGTACTTC. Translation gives CAIRGQSSYEQYF.

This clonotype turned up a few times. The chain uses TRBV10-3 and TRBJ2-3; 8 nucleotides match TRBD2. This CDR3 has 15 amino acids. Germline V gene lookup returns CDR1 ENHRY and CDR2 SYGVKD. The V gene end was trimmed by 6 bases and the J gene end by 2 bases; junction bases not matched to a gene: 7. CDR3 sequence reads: CAISKGTSITDTQYF. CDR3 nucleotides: TGTGCCATCAGCAAAGGGACTAGTATCACAGATACGCAGTATTTT.

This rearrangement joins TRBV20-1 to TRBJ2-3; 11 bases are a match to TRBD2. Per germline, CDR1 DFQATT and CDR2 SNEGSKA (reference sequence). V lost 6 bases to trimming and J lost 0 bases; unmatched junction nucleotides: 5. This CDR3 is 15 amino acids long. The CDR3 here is CSALLAGGSTDTQYF. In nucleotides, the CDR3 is TGCAGTGCACTTCTAGCGGGGGGTAGCACAGATACGCAGTATTTT.

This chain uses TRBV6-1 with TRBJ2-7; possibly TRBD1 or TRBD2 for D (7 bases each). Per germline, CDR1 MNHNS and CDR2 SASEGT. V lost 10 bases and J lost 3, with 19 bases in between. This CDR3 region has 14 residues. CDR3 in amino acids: CATGEGQSLYEQYF. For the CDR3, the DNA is TGTGCCACCGGGGAGGGACAGAGTCTCTACGAGCAGTACTTC.

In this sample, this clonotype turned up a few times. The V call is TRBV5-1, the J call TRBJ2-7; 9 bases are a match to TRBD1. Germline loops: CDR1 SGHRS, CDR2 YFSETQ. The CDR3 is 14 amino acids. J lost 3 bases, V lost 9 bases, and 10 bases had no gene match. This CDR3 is CAIYRRDRVYEQYF. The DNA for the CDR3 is TGCGCCATTTACCGGCGGGACAGGGTCTACGAGCAGTACTTC.

CDR3 bases: TGTGCCAGCAGCTTATCCCCCGTGCGGGGGCCCGGGGAGCTGTTTTTT. Translated, it gives CASSLSPVRGPGELFF. The J gene is TRBJ2-2, the V gene TRBV7-2, with TRBD2 as a possible D gene (7 bases). The V end lost 2 bases, the J end lost 6 bases, and 16 bases lay between the germline ends. The CDR3 runs to 16 residues. In germline, CDR1 is SGHTA, CDR2 FQGNSA.

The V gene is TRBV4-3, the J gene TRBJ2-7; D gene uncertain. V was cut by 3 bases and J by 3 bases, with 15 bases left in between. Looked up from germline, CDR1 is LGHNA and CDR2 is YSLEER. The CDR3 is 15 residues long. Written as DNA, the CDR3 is TGCGCCAGCAGCCAGCAAGGAAGCTTAGGCTACGAGCAGTACTTC. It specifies CASSQQGSLGYEQYF.